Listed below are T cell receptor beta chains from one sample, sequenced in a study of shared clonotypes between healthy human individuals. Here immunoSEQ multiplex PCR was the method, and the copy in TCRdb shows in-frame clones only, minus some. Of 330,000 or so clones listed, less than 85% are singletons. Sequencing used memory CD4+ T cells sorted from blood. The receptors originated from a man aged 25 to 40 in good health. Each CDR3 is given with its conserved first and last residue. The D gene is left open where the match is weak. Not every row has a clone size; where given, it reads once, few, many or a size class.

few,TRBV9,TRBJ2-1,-,TGTGCCAGCAGCGCTCTCGATATCCAGGCGTACAATGAGCAGTTCTTC,CASSALDIQAYNEQFF
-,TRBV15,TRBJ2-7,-,TGTGCCACCAGCAGAGATCCCCTGAGCTGGGAGCAGTACTTC,CATSRDPLSWEQYF
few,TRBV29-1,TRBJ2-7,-,TGCAGCGTTGCTCCAGGGTGGGGCATGGGCTACGAGCAGTACTTC,CSVAPGWGMGYEQYF
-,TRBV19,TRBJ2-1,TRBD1,TGTGCCAGTAACAATGGACAGGGGGGAAACAATGAGCAGTTCTTC,CASNNGQGGNNEQFF
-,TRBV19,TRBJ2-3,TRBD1,TGTGCCAGTAGTATAGGGGGACAGACCACAGATACGCAGTATTTT,CASSIGGQTTDTQYF
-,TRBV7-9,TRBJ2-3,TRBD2,TGTGCCAGCAGCTTAGGGCTAGCGGGAGTATTGGATACGCAGTATTTT,CASSLGLAGVLDTQYF
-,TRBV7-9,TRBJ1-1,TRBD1,TGTGCCAGCAGCGCAGCGGACAGGCGGGGAACTGAAGCTTTCTTT,CASSAADRRGTEAFF
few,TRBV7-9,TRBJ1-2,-,TGTGCCAGCAGCTCAGGACAGCTCTATGGCTACACCTTC,CASSSGQLYGYTF
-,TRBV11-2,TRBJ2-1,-,TGTGCCAGCAGCTTAGGACCCTCTTTGGCCAATGAGCAGTTCTTC,CASSLGPSLANEQFF
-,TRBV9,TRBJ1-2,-,TGTGCCAGCAGCGCCCTCATGGACCCAGGATACGGCTACACCTTC,CASSALMDPGYGYTF
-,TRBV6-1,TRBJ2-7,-,TGTGCCAGCAGTGAAGCGCGAGGGAACGAGCAGTACTTC,CASSEARGNEQYF
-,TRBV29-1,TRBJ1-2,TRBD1,TGCAGCGTTGAATCGGACAGGGGGCAAGGTGGCTACACCTTC,CSVESDRGQGGYTF
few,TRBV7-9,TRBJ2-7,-,TGTGCCAGCAGCCCCCGACTCCCCGGCGAGCAGTACTTC,CASSPRLPGEQYF
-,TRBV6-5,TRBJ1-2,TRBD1,TGTGCCAGCAGCCCCAACGGGGGACAGGACTATGGCTACACCTTC,CASSPNGGQDYGYTF
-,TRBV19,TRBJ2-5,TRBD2,TGTGCCAGTAGTACCACCCGCGGACTAGCAGGGACGGAGACCCAGTACTTC,CASSTTRGLAGTETQYF
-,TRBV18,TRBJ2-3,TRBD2,TGTGCCAGCTCGGGGGGGACAGATACGCAGTATTTT,CASSGGTDTQYF
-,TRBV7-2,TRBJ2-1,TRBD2,TGTGCCAGCAGCTCCGGGACTAGCCCTTGGTTGGAGCAGTTCTTC,CASSSGTSPWLEQFF
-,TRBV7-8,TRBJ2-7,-,TGTGCCAGCAGCCCCAAGGCGGTTAACTACGAGCAGTACTTC,CASSPKAVNYEQYF
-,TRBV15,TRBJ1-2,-,TGTGCCACCAGCAGAGAGGAGGGTAACTATGGCTACACCTTC,CATSREEGNYGYTF
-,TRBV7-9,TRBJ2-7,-,TGTGCCAGCAGAAAACACACGTCCTACGAGCAGTACTTC,CASRKHTSYEQYF
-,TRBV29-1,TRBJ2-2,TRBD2,TGCAGCGTTGCCGGGAGGGTTTCCGGGGAGCTGTTTTTT,CSVAGRVSGELFF
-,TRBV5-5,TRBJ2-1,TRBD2,TGTGCCAGCAGCGTGACTAGCGGGACATACAATGAGCAGTTCTTC,CASSVTSGTYNEQFF
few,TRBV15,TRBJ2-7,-,TGTGCCACCAGCAATGGGCCCTCCCGCGAGCAGTACTTC,CATSNGPSREQYF
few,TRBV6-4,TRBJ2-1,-,TGTGCCAGCAGTGACTCCAGCGAGTATGAGCAGTTCTTC,CASSDSSEYEQFF
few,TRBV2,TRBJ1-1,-,TGTGCCAGCAGTGTTCGATCCATGAACACTGAAGCTTTCTTT,CASSVRSMNTEAFF